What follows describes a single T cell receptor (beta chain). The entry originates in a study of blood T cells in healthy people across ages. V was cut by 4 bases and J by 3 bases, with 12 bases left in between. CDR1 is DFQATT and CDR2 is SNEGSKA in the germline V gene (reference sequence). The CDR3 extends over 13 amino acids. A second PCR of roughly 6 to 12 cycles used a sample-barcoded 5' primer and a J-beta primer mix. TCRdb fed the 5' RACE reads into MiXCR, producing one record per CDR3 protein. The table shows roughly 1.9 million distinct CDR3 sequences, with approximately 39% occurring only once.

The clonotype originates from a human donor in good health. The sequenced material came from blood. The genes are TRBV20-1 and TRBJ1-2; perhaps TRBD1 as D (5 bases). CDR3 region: CSAIGDLYYGYTF. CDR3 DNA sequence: TGCAGTGCTATTGGGGACCTCTACTATGGCTACACCTTC.